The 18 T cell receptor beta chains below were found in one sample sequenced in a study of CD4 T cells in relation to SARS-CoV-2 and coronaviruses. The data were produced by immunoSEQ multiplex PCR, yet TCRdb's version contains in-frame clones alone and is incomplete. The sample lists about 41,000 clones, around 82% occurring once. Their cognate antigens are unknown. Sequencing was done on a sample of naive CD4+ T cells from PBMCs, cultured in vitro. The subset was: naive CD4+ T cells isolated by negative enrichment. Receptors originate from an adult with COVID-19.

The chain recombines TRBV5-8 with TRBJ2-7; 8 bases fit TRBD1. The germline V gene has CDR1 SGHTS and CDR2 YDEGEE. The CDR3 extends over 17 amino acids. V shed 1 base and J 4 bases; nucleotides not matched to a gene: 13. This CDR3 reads CASSLIRRTGILYEQYF. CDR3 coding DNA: TGTGCCAGCAGCTTGATTCGCAGGACAGGGATCTTGTACGAGCAGTACTTC.

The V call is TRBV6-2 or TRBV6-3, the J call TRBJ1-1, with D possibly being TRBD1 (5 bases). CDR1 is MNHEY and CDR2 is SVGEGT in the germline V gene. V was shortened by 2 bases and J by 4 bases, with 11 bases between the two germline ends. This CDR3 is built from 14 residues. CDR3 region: CASSYGGLFTEAFF. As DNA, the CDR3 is TGTGCCAGCAGTTACGGGGGATTATTCACTGAAGCTTTCTTT.

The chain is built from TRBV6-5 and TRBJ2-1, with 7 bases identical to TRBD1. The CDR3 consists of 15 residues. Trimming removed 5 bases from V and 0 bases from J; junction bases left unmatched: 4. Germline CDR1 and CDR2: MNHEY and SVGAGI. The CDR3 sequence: CASSTGDSSYNEQFF. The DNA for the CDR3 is TGTGCCAGCAGTACCGGGGACAGCTCCTACAATGAGCAGTTCTTC.

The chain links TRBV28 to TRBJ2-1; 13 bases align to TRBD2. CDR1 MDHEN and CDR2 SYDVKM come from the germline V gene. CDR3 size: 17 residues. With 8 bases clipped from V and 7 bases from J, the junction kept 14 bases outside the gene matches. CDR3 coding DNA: TGTGCCAGCTCTTCTCTCCCGGGACTAGCGGGGACTAATGAGCAGTTCTTC. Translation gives CASSSLPGLAGTNEQFF.

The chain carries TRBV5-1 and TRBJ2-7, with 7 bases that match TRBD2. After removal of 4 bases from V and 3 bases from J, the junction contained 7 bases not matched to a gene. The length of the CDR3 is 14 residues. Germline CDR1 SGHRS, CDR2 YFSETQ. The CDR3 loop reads CASSPGTTLYEQYF. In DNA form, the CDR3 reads TGCGCCAGCAGCCCCGGGACTACACTCTACGAGCAGTACTTC.

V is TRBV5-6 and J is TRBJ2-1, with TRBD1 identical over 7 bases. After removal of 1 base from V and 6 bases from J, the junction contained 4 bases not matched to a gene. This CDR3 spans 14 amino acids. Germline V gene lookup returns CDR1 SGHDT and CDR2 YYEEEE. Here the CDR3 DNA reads TGTGCCAGCAGCTTGACGGGACAGACCAATGAGCAGTTCTTC. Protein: CASSLTGQTNEQFF. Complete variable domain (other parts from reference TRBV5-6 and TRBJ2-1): DAGVTQSPTHLIKTRGQQVTLRCSPKSGHDTVSWYQQALGQGPQFIFQYYEEEERQRGNFPDRFSGHQFPNYSSELNVNALLLGDSALYLCASSLTGQTNEQFFGPGTRLTVL.

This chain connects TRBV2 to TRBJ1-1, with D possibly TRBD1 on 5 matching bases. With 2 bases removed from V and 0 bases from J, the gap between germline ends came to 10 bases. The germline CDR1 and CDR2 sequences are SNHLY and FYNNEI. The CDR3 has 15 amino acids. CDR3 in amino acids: CASSEREGMNTEAFF. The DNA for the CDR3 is TGTGCCAGCAGTGAAAGGGAGGGGATGAACACTGAAGCTTTCTTT.

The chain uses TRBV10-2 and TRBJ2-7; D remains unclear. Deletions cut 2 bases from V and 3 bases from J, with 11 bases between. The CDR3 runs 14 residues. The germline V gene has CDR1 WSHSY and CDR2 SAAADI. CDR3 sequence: CASSEGILRYEQYF. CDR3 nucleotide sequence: TGCGCCAGCAGTGAGGGCATACTCCGCTACGAGCAGTACTTC.

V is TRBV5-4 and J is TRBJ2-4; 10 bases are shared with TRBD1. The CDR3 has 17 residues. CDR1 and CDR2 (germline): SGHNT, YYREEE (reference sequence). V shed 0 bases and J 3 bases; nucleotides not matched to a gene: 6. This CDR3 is CASSLAGQGIIKNIQYF. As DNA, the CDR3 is TGTGCCAGCAGCTTGGCGGGACAGGGGATAATCAAAAACATTCAGTACTTC.

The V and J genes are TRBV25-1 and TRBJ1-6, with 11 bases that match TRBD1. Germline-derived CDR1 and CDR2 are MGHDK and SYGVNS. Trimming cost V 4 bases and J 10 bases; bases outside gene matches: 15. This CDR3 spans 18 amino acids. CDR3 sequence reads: CASSATSPGTGGRSPLHF. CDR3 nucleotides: TGTGCCAGCAGTGCTACCAGTCCCGGGACAGGGGGTAGATCACCCCTCCACTTT.

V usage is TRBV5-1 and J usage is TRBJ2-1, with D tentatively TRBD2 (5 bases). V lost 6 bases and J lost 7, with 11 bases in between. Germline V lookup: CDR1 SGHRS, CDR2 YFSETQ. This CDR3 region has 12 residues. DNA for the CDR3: TGCGCCAGCATAGGACTCGAAAATGAGCAGTTCTTC. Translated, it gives CASIGLENEQFF.

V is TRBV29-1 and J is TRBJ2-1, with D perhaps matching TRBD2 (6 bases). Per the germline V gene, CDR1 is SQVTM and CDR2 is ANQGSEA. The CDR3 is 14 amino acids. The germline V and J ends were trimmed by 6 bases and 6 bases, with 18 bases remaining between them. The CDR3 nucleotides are TGCAGCGTCGTGGGACTCCATCGTCTCAATGAGCAGTTCTTC. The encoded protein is CSVVGLHRLNEQFF.

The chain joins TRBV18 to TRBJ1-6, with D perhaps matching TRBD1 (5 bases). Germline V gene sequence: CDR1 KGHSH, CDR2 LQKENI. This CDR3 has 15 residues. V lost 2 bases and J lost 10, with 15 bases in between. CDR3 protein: CASSPRDGQGSPLHF. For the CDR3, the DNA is TGTGCCAGCTCACCAAGGGACGGCCAGGGATCACCCCTCCACTTT.

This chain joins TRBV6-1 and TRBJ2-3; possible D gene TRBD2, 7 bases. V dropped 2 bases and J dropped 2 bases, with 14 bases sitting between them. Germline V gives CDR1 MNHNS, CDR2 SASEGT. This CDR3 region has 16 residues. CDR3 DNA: TGTGCCAGCAGTGAACGGGGAGGGGGGACCACAGATACGCAGTATTTT. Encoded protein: CASSERGGGTTDTQYF.

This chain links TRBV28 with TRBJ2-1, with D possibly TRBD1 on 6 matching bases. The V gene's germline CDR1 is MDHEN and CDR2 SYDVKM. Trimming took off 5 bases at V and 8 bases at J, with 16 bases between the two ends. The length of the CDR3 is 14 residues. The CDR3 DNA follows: TGTGCCAGCAGTCTATTAGACAGGTGGGATGAGCAGTTCTTC. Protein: CASSLLDRWDEQFF.

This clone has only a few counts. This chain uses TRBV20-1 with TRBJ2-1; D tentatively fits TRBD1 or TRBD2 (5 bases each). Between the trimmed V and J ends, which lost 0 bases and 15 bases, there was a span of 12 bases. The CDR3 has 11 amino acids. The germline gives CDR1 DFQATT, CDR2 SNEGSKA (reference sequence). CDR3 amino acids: CSARDGAVWFF. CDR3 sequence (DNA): TGCAGTGCTAGAGACGGGGCCGTATGGTTCTTC.

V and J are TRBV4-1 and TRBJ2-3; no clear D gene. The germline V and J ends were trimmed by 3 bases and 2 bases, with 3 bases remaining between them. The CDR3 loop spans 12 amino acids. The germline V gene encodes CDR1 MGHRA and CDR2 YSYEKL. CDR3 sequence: CASSHNTDTQYF. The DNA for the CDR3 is TGCGCCAGCAGCCACAACACAGATACGCAGTATTTT.

CDR3 amino acids: CASSYGGRASYNEQFF. The DNA for the CDR3 is TGTGCCAGCAGTTACGGGGGGAGGGCCTCCTACAATGAGCAGTTCTTC. This chain uses TRBV6-2 or TRBV6-3 with TRBJ2-1, with 7 bases that match TRBD2. Germline V CDR1 and CDR2: MNHEY, SVGEGT. The CDR3 is made up of 16 amino acids. With 2 bases clipped from V and 0 bases from J, the junction kept 4 bases outside the gene matches.